The rows below give T cell receptor beta chains drawn from one sample of a study of cytomegalovirus exposure and HLA in healthy donors. Profiling relied on immunoSEQ multiplex PCR, and the TCRdb table lists in-frame clones only, not all of them. The sample lists 200,000 to 300,000 clones; approximately 84% were seen once. The sample comprised PBMCs. These receptors all come from a woman between 35 and 50 years old in good health and CMV-seropositive. The CDR3 runs from the conserved cysteine through the conserved F or W. The D gene is left open where the match is weak. Size is stated for part of the rows, as once, few or many counts, or as a class when the clone is expanded.

>TRBJ1-2|.|.|TRBV7-3
CASSPYVQTGGYTF
TGTGCCAGCAGCCCCTACGTACAGACAGGTGGCTACACCTTC
>TRBJ2-3|.|TRBD1|TRBV7-2
CASSLGQGKDTQYF
TGTGCCAGCAGCTTAGGACAGGGCAAAGATACGCAGTATTTT
>TRBJ2-3|once|.|TRBV30
CAWSVNSDTQYF
TGTGCCTGGAGTGTAAACTCAGATACGCAGTATTTT
>TRBJ2-1|.|.|TRBV18
CASSPEGVTYNEQFF
TGTGCCAGCTCACCAGAGGGAGTGACCTACAATGAGCAGTTCTTC
>TRBJ2-1|once|.|TRBV11-2
CASSLAVSYNEQFF
TGTGCCAGCAGCTTGGCCGTCTCCTACAATGAGCAGTTCTTC
>TRBJ2-7|.|.|TRBV5-8
CASSLRDRFSYEQYF
TGTGCCAGCAGCTTGAGAGACAGGTTTTCCTACGAGCAGTACTTC
>TRBJ2-1|.|.|TRBV4-2
CASSQDRLANHEQFF
TGTGCCAGCAGCCAAGATAGGCTAGCGAACCATGAGCAGTTCTTC
>TRBJ2-2|.|TRBD1|TRBV11-3
CASSLGTGTAGELFF
TGTGCCAGCAGCTTAGGGACAGGGACGGCCGGGGAGCTGTTTTTT
>TRBJ2-2|.|TRBD2|TRBV27
CASSLPGLGGTGELFF
TGTGCCAGCAGTTTACCGGGACTAGGAGGTACCGGGGAGCTGTTTTTT
>TRBJ2-1|.|TRBD2|TRBV7-3
CASSSGLASPEQFF
TGTGCCAGCAGCTCGGGACTAGCGAGCCCCGAGCAGTTCTTC
>TRBJ2-3|.|.|TRBV2
CASGRVTDTQYF
TGTGCCAGCGGGAGAGTCACAGATACGCAGTATTTT
>TRBJ2-1|.|TRBD2|TRBV5-4
CASRLTSGRALGNEQFF
TGTGCCAGCAGACTGACTAGCGGGAGGGCCTTGGGGAATGAGCAGTTCTTC
>TRBJ2-7|.|.|TRBV10-2
CASKISETYEQYF
TGCGCCAGCAAAATTTCAGAAACCTACGAGCAGTACTTC
>TRBJ2-7|.|TRBD2|TRBV11-2
CASSLDTGGTGEQYF
TGTGCCAGCAGCTTAGATACGGGAGGGACGGGCGAGCAGTACTTC
>TRBJ1-1|.|TRBD1|TRBV28
CASSLKGQGAAAFF
TGTGCCAGCAGTTTAAAGGGACAGGGGGCGGCGGCTTTCTTT
>TRBJ1-2|.|.|TRBV7-9
CASSLEGNPGYTF
TGTGCCAGCAGCTTAGAGGGGAACCCTGGCTACACCTTC
>TRBJ2-1|.|TRBD1|TRBV6-5
CASSYTGQGYNEQFF
TGTGCCAGCAGTTACACGGGACAGGGATACAATGAGCAGTTCTTC
>TRBJ2-1|.|.|TRBV28
CASSFSRGVYNEQFF
TGTGCCAGCAGTTTTTCCCGGGGTGTCTACAATGAGCAGTTCTTC
>TRBJ2-2|.|.|TRBV2
CASSRENTGELFF
TGTGCCAGCTCCAGGGAGAACACCGGGGAGCTGTTTTTT
>TRBJ1-2|.|TRBD1|TRBV27
CASSRSTGGGFYGYTF
TGTGCCAGCAGCCGATCTACAGGGGGTGGATTCTATGGCTACACCTTC
>TRBJ2-1|.|TRBD1|TRBV5-1
CASSPLQGVSYNEQFF
TGCGCCAGCAGCCCATTACAGGGGGTCTCCTACAATGAGCAGTTCTTC
>TRBJ1-3|.|TRBD1|TRBV10-3
CAITRDRASGNTIYF
TGTGCCATCACGAGGGACAGGGCTTCTGGAAACACCATATATTTT
>TRBJ1-2|.|.|TRBV6-5
CASSYSRGKGGYTF
TGTGCCAGCAGTTACTCGAGGGGGAAAGGTGGCTACACCTTC
>TRBJ1-4|.|.|TRBV27
CASSRAGATNEKLFF
TGTGCCAGCAGCCGTGCAGGCGCAACTAATGAAAAACTGTTTTTT
>TRBJ1-1|.|TRBD1|TRBV28
CASSDRVITFF
TGTGCCAGCAGTGACAGGGTAATAACTTTCTTT
>TRBJ2-2|.|TRBD1|TRBV5-1
CASSRLGTENTGELFF
TGCGCCAGCAGCCGTTTAGGGACAGAGAACACCGGGGAGCTGTTTTTT
>TRBJ1-1|.|.|TRBV13
CASSLGVQGRTEAFF
TGTGCCAGCAGCTTAGGCGTACAGGGACGGACTGAAGCTTTCTTT
>TRBJ2-3|.|.|TRBV27
CASSSVTDTQYF
TGTGCCAGCAGTTCGGTGACAGATACGCAGTATTTT
>TRBJ2-7|.|TRBD1|TRBV30
CAWRDRVAAEQYF
TGTGCCTGGAGGGACAGGGTCGCGGCCGAGCAGTACTTC